This is a list of T cell receptor beta chains from one sample in a study of regulatory T cells in long-lasting Graves disease. TCRdb fed the multiplex PCR reads into MiXCR, producing one record per CDR3 protein. The data contain fewer than 350,000 distinct CDR3 sequences, 18% of them seen just once; the ten biggest clones take up about 36%. The specimen comprised peripheral blood mononuclear cells (PBMCs), sampled at new diagnosis, from a patient treated with antithyroid drugs. These receptors were collected from a female donor with Graves disease. CDR3s include the opening cysteine and the closing phenylalanine or tryptophan. D genes are given only for firm matches. Size is omitted from some rows. Given values are once, few, many or a class for expanded clones.

clone_size: NA
v_call: TRBV20-1
d_call: NA
j_call: TRBJ2-1
cdr3_aa: CSASRLEAYDEQFF
cdr3_nt: TGCAGTGCTAGTCGGCTAGAGGCCTACGATGAGCAGTTCTTC

clone_size: many
v_call: TRBV12-3/TRBV12-4
d_call: NA
j_call: TRBJ2-1
cdr3_aa: CASSSRVGYNEQFF
cdr3_nt: TGTGCCAGCAGTTCGAGAGTTGGCTACAATGAGCAGTTCTTC

clone_size: many
v_call: TRBV12-3/TRBV12-4
d_call: NA
j_call: TRBJ2-5
cdr3_aa: CASSYFRGRETQYF
cdr3_nt: TGTGCCAGCAGTTACTTTCGGGGGCGGGAGACCCAGTACTTC

clone_size: many
v_call: TRBV5-1
d_call: NA
j_call: TRBJ2-1
cdr3_aa: CASSVGYEQFF
cdr3_nt: TGTGCCAGCAGTGTGGGCTATGAGCAGTTCTTC

clone_size: few
v_call: TRBV7-9
d_call: TRBD2
j_call: TRBJ2-3
cdr3_aa: CASSQLAGVAGRDTQYF
cdr3_nt: TGTGCCAGCAGCCAACTAGCGGGAGTAGCTGGGAGAGATACGCAGTATTTT

clone_size: NA
v_call: TRBV6-2/TRBV6-3
d_call: NA
j_call: TRBJ1-2
cdr3_aa: CASSEGGTATVRDYGYTF
cdr3_nt: TGTGCCAGCAGTGAAGGAGGAACTGCCACGGTTAGGGACTATGGCTACACCTTC

clone_size: NA
v_call: TRBV28
d_call: NA
j_call: TRBJ2-5
cdr3_aa: CASSVHYLETQYF
cdr3_nt: TGTGCCAGCAGTGTACATTACCTGGAGACCCAGTACTTC

clone_size: many
v_call: TRBV2
d_call: TRBD2
j_call: TRBJ2-1
cdr3_aa: CARTGIGLAGSGEQFF
cdr3_nt: TGTGCCAGAACTGGGATAGGACTAGCGGGATCTGGCGAGCAGTTCTTC

clone_size: many
v_call: TRBV12-3/TRBV12-4
d_call: NA
j_call: TRBJ2-1
cdr3_aa: CASSVGADYNEQFF
cdr3_nt: TGTGCCAGCAGTGTAGGAGCGGATTACAATGAGCAGTTCTTC

clone_size: many
v_call: TRBV11-3
d_call: TRBD2
j_call: TRBJ2-7
cdr3_aa: CASSTSGSQTYEQYF
cdr3_nt: TGTGCCAGCAGCACTAGCGGGAGCCAAACCTACGAGCAGTACTTC

clone_size: NA
v_call: TRBV6-1
d_call: NA
j_call: TRBJ2-2
cdr3_aa: CASRARIGGRLNTGELFF
cdr3_nt: TGTGCCAGCAGAGCTCGTATTGGGGGCAGGCTGAACACCGGGGAGCTGTTTTTT

clone_size: NA
v_call: TRBV2
d_call: TRBD2
j_call: TRBJ2-3
cdr3_aa: CASRELSGSTDTQYF
cdr3_nt: TGTGCCAGCAGGGAACTTAGCGGGAGTACGGATACGCAGTATTTT

clone_size: many
v_call: TRBV12-5
d_call: NA
j_call: TRBJ2-7
cdr3_aa: CASGLVGGEQYF
cdr3_nt: TGTGCTAGTGGTTTGGTCGGCGGGGAGCAGTACTTC

clone_size: many
v_call: TRBV12-3/TRBV12-4
d_call: TRBD2
j_call: TRBJ2-3
cdr3_aa: CASSFRSGRATDTQYF
cdr3_nt: TGTGCCAGCAGTTTTCGGAGCGGGAGGGCCACAGATACGCAGTATTTT

clone_size: many
v_call: TRBV11-2
d_call: TRBD2
j_call: TRBJ2-3
cdr3_aa: CASISGLAGGGRTDTQYF
cdr3_nt: TGTGCCAGCATATCAGGTCTAGCGGGAGGGGGGCGCACAGATACGCAGTATTTT

clone_size: many
v_call: TRBV28
d_call: TRBD2
j_call: TRBJ2-5
cdr3_aa: CASSEISPGLAGGRVEEETQYF
cdr3_nt: TGTGCCAGCAGTGAGATTTCCCCGGGACTAGCGGGAGGTAGGGTTGAGGAAGAGACCCAGTACTTC

clone_size: many
v_call: TRBV30
d_call: TRBD1
j_call: TRBJ2-5
cdr3_aa: CAWSAPGTGRRETQYF
cdr3_nt: TGTGCCTGGAGTGCACCCGGGACAGGGCGACGAGAGACCCAGTACTTC

clone_size: many
v_call: TRBV19
d_call: NA
j_call: TRBJ2-7
cdr3_aa: CASSLPDRLYEQYF
cdr3_nt: TGTGCCAGTAGTTTACCCGACAGATTATACGAGCAGTACTTC

clone_size: NA
v_call: TRBV6-5
d_call: NA
j_call: TRBJ1-5
cdr3_aa: CASSYSTGSQPQHF
cdr3_nt: TGTGCCAGCAGTTACTCAACGGGTAGTCAGCCCCAGCATTTT

clone_size: many
v_call: TRBV6-1
d_call: TRBD2
j_call: TRBJ2-5
cdr3_aa: CASSQGLAEKETQYF
cdr3_nt: TGTGCCAGCAGCCAAGGACTAGCGGAAAAAGAGACCCAGTACTTC

clone_size: NA
v_call: TRBV7-3
d_call: NA
j_call: TRBJ1-3
cdr3_aa: CASSPSVSGNTIYF
cdr3_nt: TGTGCCAGCAGCCCAAGTGTTTCTGGAAACACCATATATTTT

clone_size: few
v_call: TRBV19
d_call: NA
j_call: TRBJ2-1
cdr3_aa: CASGLLYNEQFF
cdr3_nt: TGTGCCAGTGGGCTACTCTACAATGAGCAGTTCTTC

clone_size: many
v_call: TRBV19
d_call: NA
j_call: TRBJ1-5
cdr3_aa: CASRNAGGVVQPQHF
cdr3_nt: TGTGCCAGTAGGAACGCCGGGGGGGTGGTTCAGCCCCAGCATTTT

clone_size: many
v_call: TRBV19
d_call: NA
j_call: TRBJ1-1
cdr3_aa: CASRVWAMNTEAFF
cdr3_nt: TGTGCCAGTAGGGTATGGGCCATGAACACTGAAGCTTTCTTT

clone_size: few
v_call: TRBV5-1
d_call: TRBD2
j_call: TRBJ2-5
cdr3_aa: CASSLETSGSETQYF
cdr3_nt: TGCGCCAGCAGCTTGGAAACTAGCGGGAGCGAGACCCAGTACTTC

clone_size: NA
v_call: TRBV6-5
d_call: NA
j_call: TRBJ2-3
cdr3_aa: CASSHYPPVRVTDTQYF
cdr3_nt: TGTGCCAGCAGTCACTACCCCCCGGTGAGGGTAACAGATACGCAGTATTTT

clone_size: many
v_call: TRBV6-1
d_call: TRBD1
j_call: TRBJ1-5
cdr3_aa: CASNGQGEQPQHF
cdr3_nt: TGTGCCAGCAATGGACAGGGTGAGCAGCCCCAGCATTTT

clone_size: NA
v_call: TRBV28
d_call: NA
j_call: TRBJ2-1
cdr3_aa: CASSFRDLNEQFF
cdr3_nt: TGTGCCAGCAGTTTTAGGGATTTAAATGAGCAGTTCTTC

clone_size: NA
v_call: TRBV7-3
d_call: TRBD1
j_call: TRBJ2-2
cdr3_aa: CASSFGTGGGPGTGELFF
cdr3_nt: TGTGCCAGCAGCTTCGGGACAGGGGGCGGCCCGGGCACCGGGGAGCTGTTTTTT

clone_size: NA
v_call: TRBV28
d_call: NA
j_call: TRBJ1-5
cdr3_aa: CASSSSLGGQPQHF
cdr3_nt: TGTGCCAGCAGTTCCTCGTTGGGGGGTCAGCCCCAGCATTTT

clone_size: many
v_call: TRBV29-1
d_call: NA
j_call: TRBJ2-1
cdr3_aa: CSVDVLVSNEQFF
cdr3_nt: TGCAGCGTTGATGTACTAGTCAGCAATGAGCAGTTCTTC

clone_size: many
v_call: TRBV6-1
d_call: NA
j_call: TRBJ2-5
cdr3_aa: CASSRQRETQYF
cdr3_nt: TGTGCCAGCAGTCGCCAGAGGGAGACCCAGTACTTC

clone_size: NA
v_call: TRBV6-2/TRBV6-3
d_call: NA
j_call: TRBJ1-2
cdr3_aa: CASSGGPGSLSYGYTF
cdr3_nt: TGTGCCAGCAGCGGCGGACCAGGCAGTCTCTCATATGGCTACACCTTC

clone_size: many
v_call: TRBV24-1
d_call: NA
j_call: TRBJ2-5
cdr3_aa: CATSDTSRGQETQYF
cdr3_nt: TGTGCCACCAGTGATACCAGCAGGGGCCAAGAGACCCAGTACTTC

clone_size: many
v_call: TRBV27
d_call: NA
j_call: TRBJ1-1
cdr3_aa: CASSRGGLGGVNTEAFF
cdr3_nt: TGTGCCAGCAGCCGCGGGGGGCTTGGAGGGGTAAACACTGAAGCTTTCTTT

clone_size: many
v_call: TRBV27
d_call: NA
j_call: TRBJ1-2
cdr3_aa: CASYSMIYGYTF
cdr3_nt: TGTGCCAGCTACTCGATGATCTATGGCTACACCTTC

clone_size: many
v_call: TRBV30
d_call: TRBD1
j_call: TRBJ2-3
cdr3_aa: CAWSKPTGGAADTQYF
cdr3_nt: TGTGCCTGGAGTAAGCCGACAGGGGGCGCGGCAGATACGCAGTATTTT

clone_size: many
v_call: TRBV28
d_call: NA
j_call: TRBJ2-3
cdr3_aa: CASSPTRQAMGTQYF
cdr3_nt: TGTGCCAGCAGCCCGACCCGCCAAGCCATGGGTACGCAGTATTTT

clone_size: NA
v_call: TRBV5-1
d_call: TRBD1
j_call: TRBJ2-1
cdr3_aa: CASSSGTGGEQFF
cdr3_nt: TGTGCCAGCAGCTCCGGGACAGGGGGTGAGCAGTTCTTC

clone_size: NA
v_call: TRBV6-1
d_call: NA
j_call: TRBJ2-5
cdr3_aa: CASLASPETQYF
cdr3_nt: TGTGCCAGCCTTGCTTCGCCAGAGACCCAGTACTTC

clone_size: many
v_call: TRBV10-1
d_call: TRBD1
j_call: TRBJ1-5
cdr3_aa: CASSESRSPRTGINQPQHF
cdr3_nt: TGCGCCAGCAGTGAGTCGAGGTCCCCGCGGACAGGAATAAATCAGCCCCAGCATTTT

clone_size: many
v_call: TRBV10-3
d_call: NA
j_call: TRBJ2-3
cdr3_aa: CAISRASTDTQYF
cdr3_nt: TGTGCCATTAGCAGGGCTAGCACAGATACGCAGTATTTT

clone_size: few
v_call: TRBV16
d_call: NA
j_call: TRBJ2-5
cdr3_aa: CASSGGPTGQETQYF
cdr3_nt: TGTGCCAGCAGCGGAGGACCCACCGGACAAGAGACCCAGTACTTC

clone_size: many
v_call: TRBV9
d_call: NA
j_call: TRBJ2-7
cdr3_aa: CASSGGSFYEQYF
cdr3_nt: TGTGCCAGCAGCGGAGGGAGCTTCTACGAGCAGTACTTC

clone_size: NA
v_call: TRBV7-8
d_call: NA
j_call: TRBJ2-1
cdr3_aa: CASSLAFSGMEQFF
cdr3_nt: TGTGCCAGCAGCTTAGCGTTCTCCGGGATGGAGCAGTTCTTC

clone_size: many
v_call: TRBV18
d_call: NA
j_call: TRBJ1-1
cdr3_aa: CASSEASGTEAFF
cdr3_nt: TGTGCCAGCTCCGAGGCGTCGGGCACTGAAGCTTTCTTT

clone_size: many
v_call: TRBV5-4
d_call: TRBD2
j_call: TRBJ2-5
cdr3_aa: CASSHGRLAGQETQYF
cdr3_nt: TGTGCCAGCAGCCACGGGAGGCTAGCGGGACAAGAGACCCAGTACTTC

clone_size: few
v_call: TRBV6-5
d_call: NA
j_call: TRBJ1-5
cdr3_aa: CASSYPSDRRGNQPQHF
cdr3_nt: TGTGCCAGCAGTTACCCTTCAGACCGTCGGGGCAATCAGCCCCAGCATTTT

clone_size: many
v_call: TRBV27
d_call: NA
j_call: TRBJ2-5
cdr3_aa: CASSSSGPHRAQYF
cdr3_nt: TGTGCCAGCAGTTCATCCGGGCCTCATCGGGCCCAGTACTTC

clone_size: many
v_call: TRBV12-3/TRBV12-4
d_call: NA
j_call: TRBJ2-3
cdr3_aa: CASFSSNTDTQYF
cdr3_nt: TGTGCCAGCTTCTCATCCAATACAGATACGCAGTATTTT

clone_size: NA
v_call: TRBV4-1
d_call: NA
j_call: TRBJ2-2
cdr3_aa: CASSQEGYGTSNTGELFF
cdr3_nt: TGCGCCAGCAGCCAAGAAGGATACGGGACTTCGAACACCGGGGAGCTGTTTTTT

clone_size: many
v_call: TRBV5-1
d_call: NA
j_call: TRBJ1-3
cdr3_aa: CASSPHIGVDGNTIYF
cdr3_nt: TGCGCCAGCAGCCCCCATATCGGGGTAGATGGAAACACCATATATTTT

clone_size: many
v_call: TRBV5-5
d_call: NA
j_call: TRBJ2-7
cdr3_aa: CASSLSLSGREAEQYF
cdr3_nt: TGTGCCAGCAGCTTGTCCCTCTCAGGCAGAGAGGCCGAGCAGTACTTC